Each of the 9 T cell receptor beta chains below was sequenced from the same sample in a study of blood T cell repertoires in COVID-19. The protocol was immunoSEQ multiplex PCR, while the TCRdb copy is restricted to in-frame clones and leaves out a portion. The sample lists hundreds of thousands of clones; around 87% were seen once. The sample consisted of peripheral blood. The receptors were gathered from a man between 60 and 70 years old who had recovered from COVID-19.

V is TRBV27 and J is TRBJ2-3, with 8 bases identical to TRBD1. The germline CDR1 and CDR2 sequences are MNHEY and SMNVEV (reference sequence). The CDR3 is 16 residues long. V dropped 5 bases and J dropped 1; count of bases not matched to a gene: 8. CDR3 sequence: CASSLTGDRGTDTQYF. As DNA, the CDR3 is TGTGCCAGCAGTCTGACAGGGGACCGGGGCACAGATACGCAGTATTTT.

V usage is TRBV7-2 and J usage is TRBJ2-5, with 12 nucleotides matching TRBD2. The CDR3 is 16 amino acids. The V gene's germline CDR1 is SGHTA and CDR2 FQGNSA. The V and J ends lost 4 bases and 5 bases, in that order; junction bases with no gene match: 8. This CDR3 is CASSSASGGAWETQYF. The CDR3 coding sequence is TGTGCCAGCAGCTCGGCTAGCGGGGGGGCCTGGGAGACCCAGTACTTC.

The CDR3 coding sequence is TGTGCCAGCAGTTACTCGATCGTCTGGGCTAATTCACCCCTCCACTTT. It encodes CASSYSIVWANSPLHF. The chain links TRBV6-5 to TRBJ1-6; D not resolved. From germline, CDR1 is MNHEY and CDR2 SVGAGI. V dropped 0 bases and J dropped 6 bases, with 12 bases sitting between them. This CDR3 region has 16 residues.

This sequence joins TRBV7-2 and TRBJ1-2; 7 bases are shared with TRBD1. This CDR3 is built from 13 residues. Germline V gene sequence: CDR1 SGHTA, CDR2 FQGNSA. Germline trimming cut 1 base from V and 7 bases from J; bases unmatched to any gene: 3. CDR3 nucleotides: TGTGCCAGCAGCTTAGACAGGGGTTTTGGCTACACCTTC. It translates to CASSLDRGFGYTF.

The J gene is TRBJ2-5, the V gene TRBV19; the match to TRBD2 covers 11 bases. Trimming removed 5 bases from V and 7 bases from J; junction bases left unmatched: 9. CDR3 size: 15 residues. Germline V gives CDR1 LNHDA, CDR2 SQIVND (reference sequence). The chain's CDR3 is CASSVTSGAGGTQYF. CDR3 nucleotide sequence: TGTGCCAGTAGTGTGACTAGCGGGGCGGGCGGGACCCAGTACTTC.

About this clone itself: Relative to the germline gene, one junction end is altered; a read error may explain this. This rearrangement joins TRBV4-1 to TRBJ2-2; D gene ambiguous. The CDR3 is 14 residues long. The V gene's germline CDR1 is MGHRA and CDR2 YSYEKL. CDR3 DNA: TGCGCCAGCAGCCAAGAGCCGAACACCAGGGAGCTGTTTTTT. Residues: CASSQEPNTRELFF.

This rearrangement joins TRBV27 to TRBJ2-5, with 7 bases that match TRBD2. The germline gives CDR1 MNHEY, CDR2 SMNVEV (reference sequence). This CDR3 spans 14 amino acids. With V trimmed by 8 bases and J by 4 bases, 10 bases remained unmatched. CDR3 residues: CASRRAGNGETQYF. The CDR3 DNA is TGTGCCAGCCGGAGAGCGGGGAACGGAGAGACCCAGTACTTC.

This clone was counted only a few times. V is TRBV1 and J is TRBJ2-1; the D call of TRBD1 is as the table states it, not checked on the DNA. TRBV1 is flagged as a pseudogene. This CDR3 is 17 amino acids long. This chain's CDR3 is CTSSHVTGTGAGDEQFF. The CDR3 DNA is TGCACCAGCAGCCACGTTACCGGGACAGGGGCCGGCGATGAGCAGTTCTTC.

V usage is TRBV20-1 and J usage is TRBJ2-1, with TRBD2 matching over 9 bases. Germline V gene data show CDR1 as DFQATT and CDR2 as SNEGSKA (reference sequence). The CDR3 extends over 14 amino acids. The V gene end was trimmed by 3 bases and the J gene end by 4 bases; junction bases not matched to a gene: 4. CDR3 amino acids: CSASGLAGYNEQFF. As DNA, the CDR3 is TGCAGTGCTAGTGGTCTAGCGGGGTACAATGAGCAGTTCTTC.